This T cell receptor beta chain was found in a study of T-cell reconstitution after alpha-beta-depleted transplantation in children. The study's findings and limits: From surviving recipient T cells and thymic progenitors came the high day-60 TCRbeta diversity observed in some patients. Newly made T cells mostly supplied T-cell counts and diversity one year after transplant. Alpha-beta T cells about two months after transplant reportedly derived from several hundred expanded graft clones.

Preparation of the TCRbeta library was carried out with unique molecular identifiers. TCRdb passed the PCR reads through MiXCR, listing each CDR3 protein once. Among 250,000 to 400,000 distinct CDR3 sequences, roughly 21% were seen once, and the ten largest hold around 9.9%. For this clonotype: What it binds is not known.

V shed 1 base and J shed 5 bases, with 9 bases lying between them. Germline V gives CDR1 LGHNA, CDR2 YNFKEQ. The CDR3 covers 14 residues. This sequence originates from a male patient aged 10 to 17 who had a stem cell transplant for acute lymphoblastic leukemia, so the T cells may come from the graft donor. The chain is built from TRBV4-2 and TRBJ2-1; D is undetermined. The sequences come from PBMCs, mostly from graft donor cells, collected 180 days after TCRalphabeta/CD19-depleted stem cell transplant. CDR3 sequence (DNA): TGTGCCAGCAGCCAAGGGTTCGGCAACAATGAGCAGTTCTTC. It encodes CASSQGFGNNEQFF.